The 27 T cell receptor beta chains below come from one sample, sequenced in a study of cytomegalovirus exposure and HLA in healthy donors (dated by TCRdb to 2017 to 2019). Library preparation used the immunoSEQ multiplex PCR assay. For the multiplex PCR, a mixture combining 60 forward primers for TCR Vbeta segments and 13 reverse primers for TCR Jbeta segments was used. Here the immuneACCESS table is served through TCRdb, limited to in-frame sequences with V and J called. Missing clones are a known gap in these copies; in checked studies unresolved V genes cover under half, and the rest lacks a known reason. The sample contains under 250,000 clones, approximately 80% of them found a single time. In total, the top ten clones hold 0.71% of the sample. The sample taken for sequencing was PBMCs. The receptors were gathered from a boy aged 2 to 10 in good health and CMV-seronegative.

The rearrangement joins TRBV5-1 to TRBJ2-2; D is possibly TRBD1 (6 bases). Between the trimmed V and J ends, which lost 5 bases and 0 bases, there was a span of 11 bases. CDR1 and CDR2 from the germline V gene are SGHRS and YFSETQ. There are 15 residues in the CDR3. The CDR3: CASRTGTTNTGELFF. The DNA for the CDR3 is TGCGCCAGCAGGACCGGGACAACGAACACCGGGGAGCTGTTTTTT.

The chain is built from TRBV5-1 and TRBJ1-1; the D gene is possibly TRBD1 (5 bases). The V end lost 3 bases, the J end lost 3 bases, and 9 bases lay between the germline ends. The germline V gene has CDR1 SGHRS and CDR2 YFSETQ. This CDR3 has 13 amino acids. Here the CDR3 reads CASSWGSDTEAFF. DNA for the CDR3: TGCGCCAGCAGCTGGGGCTCGGACACTGAAGCTTTCTTT.

V gene TRBV27 combines with J gene TRBJ2-7; TRBD1 might be the D (6 bases). Trimming shortened V by 7 bases and J by 3 bases, and 19 bases separated the two germline ends. The CDR3 covers 15 residues. Germline assignment: CDR1 MNHEY and CDR2 SMNVEV (reference sequence). The CDR3: CASKRIVGGDYEQYF. The CDR3 DNA follows: TGTGCCAGCAAAAGAATAGTAGGGGGTGACTACGAGCAGTACTTC.

The rearrangement links TRBV13 to TRBJ2-7; D is uncertain. V lost 4 bases to trimming and J lost 6 bases, with 7 bases between them. Germline assignment: CDR1 PRHDT and CDR2 FYEKMQ (reference sequence). The CDR3 covers 11 residues. The DNA for the CDR3 is TGTGCCAGCAGCTCGAGGCGCGAGCAGTACTTC. Amino acid sequence: CASSSRREQYF.

The chain is built from TRBV5-6 and TRBJ1-4; 8 nucleotides line up with TRBD1. From germline, CDR1 is SGHDT and CDR2 YYEEEE. Germline trimming cut 2 bases from V and 8 bases from J; bases unmatched to any gene: 8. This CDR3 region has 15 residues. DNA for the CDR3: TGTGCCAGCAGCTTACGACAGGGGCTATGGGAAAAACTGTTTTTT. It yields the protein CASSLRQGLWEKLFF.

The chain combines TRBV4-2 with TRBJ2-3; 8 bases agree with TRBD1. V was clipped by 0 bases and J by 5 bases; unmatched bases: 13. Germline V gene sequence: CDR1 LGHNA, CDR2 YNFKEQ. The CDR3 totals 18 residues. This CDR3 reads CASSQDHQGASYQDTQYF. As DNA, the CDR3 is TGTGCCAGCAGCCAAGATCATCAGGGGGCTAGCTATCAAGATACGCAGTATTTT.

The rearrangement links TRBV6-5 to TRBJ2-7; maybe TRBD1 (5 bases). V was clipped by 6 bases and J by 6 bases, with 18 bases between them. In germline, CDR1 is MNHEY, CDR2 SVGAGI. The length of the CDR3 is 14 residues. DNA of the CDR3: TGTGCCAGCAGGATCGGGCCTTTTCAGGGCGAGCAGTACTTC. It encodes CASRIGPFQGEQYF.

The chain recombines TRBV27 with TRBJ1-1; the D gene is possibly TRBD1 (5 bases). The CDR3 contains 12 residues. Trimming shortened V by 6 bases and J by 6 bases, and 11 bases separated the two germline ends. Germline-derived CDR1 and CDR2 are MNHEY and SMNVEV (reference sequence). CDR3 loop: CASSAGGAEAFF. The CDR3 region has the DNA TGTGCCAGCAGCGCCGGGGGGGCTGAAGCTTTCTTT.

This chain links TRBV6-5 with TRBJ1-5, with D perhaps matching TRBD1 (6 bases). CDR1 MNHEY and CDR2 SVGAGI come from the germline V gene. The CDR3 runs 16 residues. V gave up 7 bases and J gave up 3 bases, with 19 bases separating them. CDR3 amino acids: CASTHSPGGLNQPQHF. As DNA, the CDR3 is TGTGCCAGCACTCACTCACCGGGGGGGCTCAATCAGCCCCAGCATTTT.

This sequence joins TRBV29-1 and TRBJ2-5; TRBD1 might be the D (6 bases). Germline loops: CDR1 SQVTM, CDR2 ANQGSEA. With 7 bases removed from V and 5 bases from J, the gap between germline ends came to 17 bases. The CDR3 consists of 13 residues. In DNA form, the CDR3 reads TGCAGCGGACTGGACAGTCCCTGGGAGACCCAGTACTTC. Amino acids: CSGLDSPWETQYF.

This clone was recorded a few times. The chain employs TRBV7-8 and TRBJ2-7, with a possible D match to TRBD2 (6 bases). V lost 5 bases, J lost 0 bases, and 11 bases lay in between. Germline V CDR1 and CDR2: SGHVS, FQNEAQ. CDR3 length: 14 residues. The CDR3 nucleotides read TGTGCCAGCAGCGCGGGACGGACCTCCTACGAGCAGTACTTC. Protein sequence: CASSAGRTSYEQYF.

This sequence joins TRBV29-1 and TRBJ2-7; 8 nucleotides align to TRBD2. Germline V CDR1 and CDR2: SQVTM, ANQGSEA. The J segment lost 5 bases and the V segment lost 0 bases, leaving 6 bases of the junction unmatched. This CDR3 spans 14 amino acids. The CDR3 reads CSVEDPRGGNEQYF. The CDR3 DNA is TGCAGCGTTGAAGATCCCCGGGGGGGGAACGAGCAGTACTTC.

V is TRBV9 and J is TRBJ2-1; unclear D gene. The CDR3 is made up of 13 amino acids. Trimming left V 1 base short and J 8 bases short, with 10 bases between. Germline-derived CDR1 and CDR2 are SGDLS and YYNGEE. The CDR3 reads CASSVYQRDEQFF. The CDR3 region has the DNA TGTGCCAGCAGCGTATACCAGCGTGATGAGCAGTTCTTC.

The V call is TRBV29-1, the J call TRBJ2-7, with a tentative D call TRBD2 (6 bases). The CDR3 contains 12 residues. Germline lookup yields CDR1 SQVTM and CDR2 ANQGSEA. Trimming took off 5 bases at V and 2 bases at J, with 10 bases between the two ends. CDR3 residues: CSVRLAAYEQYF. The CDR3 region has the DNA TGCAGCGTTCGTTTAGCGGCCTACGAGCAGTACTTC.

The rearrangement joins TRBV5-4 to TRBJ1-1; 8 nucleotides line up with TRBD1. This CDR3 has 15 residues. After removal of 0 bases from V and 7 bases from J, the junction contained 8 bases not matched to a gene. Per germline, CDR1 SGHNT and CDR2 YYREEE (reference sequence). The CDR3 spells CASSLAQGAKIEAFF. In DNA, the CDR3 is TGTGCCAGCAGCTTGGCCCAGGGGGCGAAGATTGAAGCTTTCTTT.

J is TRBJ2-5 and V is TRBV7-9; the D gene is possibly TRBD1 (5 bases). Germline CDR1 and CDR2: SEHNR and FQNEAQ (reference sequence). This CDR3 is built from 13 residues. The ends were cut back, 3 bases at V and 2 bases at J, with 7 bases in the middle. This chain's CDR3 is CASSFRAQETQYF. The CDR3 DNA follows: TGTGCCAGCAGCTTCAGGGCGCAAGAGACCCAGTACTTC.

J is TRBJ1-3 and V is TRBV7-9; D is perhaps TRBD1 (6 bases). Germline lookup yields CDR1 SEHNR and CDR2 FQNEAQ (reference sequence). The V gene lost 1 base and the J gene lost 0 bases, with 13 bases spanning the gap. CDR3 size: 17 residues. As DNA, the CDR3 is TGTGCCAGCAGCTTAGTAATTACAGGGAGCTCTGGAAACACCATATATTTT. Translated, it gives CASSLVITGSSGNTIYF.

This clone was detected only a few times. The V and J genes are TRBV2 and TRBJ1-5; D is undetermined. The CDR3 has 12 amino acids. Trimming took 4 bases from V and 2 from J, leaving 3 bases between them. CDR1 is SNHLY, CDR2 FYNNEI, per germline. This chain's CDR3 is CASSVGNQPQHF. DNA for the CDR3: TGTGCCAGCAGTGTAGGCAATCAGCCCCAGCATTTT.

The V gene is TRBV7-9, the J gene TRBJ1-1; D is unresolved. V gave up 5 bases and J gave up 9 bases, with 19 bases separating them. The CDR3 has 14 amino acids. Germline assignment: CDR1 SEHNR and CDR2 FQNEAQ (reference sequence). In DNA form, the CDR3 reads TGTGCCAGCAGCCCTCCGGACGGGATTTTTAAAGCTTTCTTT. Amino acid sequence: CASSPPDGIFKAFF.

The chain recombines TRBV6-1 with TRBJ2-5, with D possibly TRBD2 on 5 matching bases. The V gene lost 0 bases and the J gene lost 4 bases, with 18 bases spanning the gap. Germline CDR1 MNHNS, CDR2 SASEGT. The CDR3 covers 17 residues. CDR3 loop: CASSEARAGVNGETQYF. As DNA, the CDR3 is TGTGCCAGCAGTGAAGCGAGGGCCGGGGTCAATGGAGAGACCCAGTACTTC.

Here the CDR3 DNA reads TGTGCCAGCAGCTTTGGGCGGAACACTGAAGCTTTCTTT. Protein product: CASSFGRNTEAFF. The J gene is TRBJ1-1, the V gene TRBV5-6; D call uncertain. Per germline, CDR1 SGHDT and CDR2 YYEEEE. The ends were cut back, 2 bases at V and 1 base at J, with 6 bases in the middle. This CDR3 region has 13 residues.

The V call is TRBV2, the J call TRBJ2-7; D possibly corresponds to TRBD1 (7 bases). In germline, CDR1 is SNHLY, CDR2 FYNNEI. The V gene lost 6 bases and the J gene lost 6 bases, with 18 bases spanning the gap. CDR3 size: 14 residues. CDR3 protein: CASSEIRGASEQYF. The CDR3 DNA follows: TGTGCCAGCAGCGAGATCAGGGGGGCTTCCGAGCAGTACTTC. The whole variable domain, remainder taken from reference TRBV2 and TRBJ2-7, is EPEVTQTPSHQVTQMGQEVILRCVPISNHLYFYWYRQILGQKVEFLVSFYNNEISEKSEIFDDQFSVERPDGSNFTLKIRSTKLEDSAMYFCASSEIRGASEQYFGPGTRLTVT.

The gene calls are TRBV7-9 and TRBJ1-5; possibly TRBD1 for D (5 bases). Germline V CDR1 and CDR2: SEHNR, FQNEAQ (reference sequence). This CDR3 has 12 residues. Trimming shortened V by 5 bases and J by 5 bases, and 7 bases separated the two germline ends. DNA of the CDR3: TGTGCCAGCAGCCAAGGGGATCAGCCCCAGCATTTT. This codes for CASSQGDQPQHF.

This clone was seen a single time. This sequence joins TRBV2 and TRBJ2-5; 11 nucleotides line up with TRBD2. J gave up 7 bases and V 4 bases, and 5 bases lay outside the gene matches. CDR3 size: 14 residues. CDR1 and CDR2 from the germline V gene are SNHLY and FYNNEI. The CDR3 loop is CASSGLAGPATQYF. In DNA, the CDR3 is TGTGCCAGCAGTGGACTAGCGGGGCCAGCGACCCAGTACTTC. Based on the CDR3 plus reference TRBV2 and TRBJ2-5, the full variable domain is EPEVTQTPSHQVTQMGQEVILRCVPISNHLYFYWYRQILGQKVEFLVSFYNNEISEKSEIFDDQFSVERPDGSNFTLKIRSTKLEDSAMYFCASSGLAGPATQYFGPGTRLLVL.

V usage is TRBV9 and J usage is TRBJ2-5; possibly TRBD1 for D (6 bases). Germline V CDR1 and CDR2: SGDLS, YYNGEE. This CDR3 comprises 12 residues. Trimming took 7 bases from V and 7 from J, leaving 14 bases between them. The CDR3 is CASGREQGTQYF. The CDR3 coding sequence is TGTGCCAGCGGTAGGGAACAGGGGACCCAGTACTTC.

The chain uses TRBV10-3 and TRBJ1-2, with 8 bases aligning to TRBD1. The CDR3 runs to 18 residues. Germline assignment: CDR1 ENHRY and CDR2 SYGVKD. The junction had 10 bases not matched to a gene; V was cut back by 0 bases and J by 1 base. The CDR3 DNA is TGTGCCATCAGTGAGTCTCTGGTAACAGGGGGAAATAACTATGGCTACACCTTC. Translation: CAISESLVTGGNNYGYTF.

The chain recombines TRBV2 with TRBJ1-2; D call uncertain. Between the trimmed V and J ends, which lost 0 bases and 5 bases, there was a span of 13 bases. CDR1 SNHLY and CDR2 FYNNEI come from the germline V gene. CDR3 length: 15 amino acids. The CDR3 bases are TGTGCCAGCAGTGAAGCCTACACAGTCCCTTATGGCTACACCTTC. It translates to CASSEAYTVPYGYTF. Full variable domain (remainder filled in from reference TRBV2 and TRBJ1-2): EPEVTQTPSHQVTQMGQEVILRCVPISNHLYFYWYRQILGQKVEFLVSFYNNEISEKSEIFDDQFSVERPDGSNFTLKIRSTKLEDSAMYFCASSEAYTVPYGYTFGSGTRLTVV.